This T cell receptor (beta chain) was identified in a study of T-cell reconstitution after alpha-beta-depleted transplantation in children. Regarding the study as a whole: The authors attributed T-cell counts and diversity one year after transplant mostly to newly produced T cells. Reportedly, alpha-beta T cells present about two months post-transplant originated from several hundred expanded clones of graft origin.

This sample's TCRbeta library carried unique molecular identifier barcodes. TCRdb reprocessed the PCR reads via MiXCR and lists one record per CDR3 protein. The sample records 70,000 to 95,000 distinct CDR3 sequences, less than 20% being singletons. Concerning this clonotype itself: Its antigen is not known.

The sequence was obtained from a male patient aged 2 to 10 who had a stem cell transplant for acute lymphoblastic leukemia, so the T cells may come from the graft donor. The starting material was PBMCs, mostly from graft donor cells, obtained 180 days after TCRalphabeta/CD19-depleted stem cell transplant.

The CDR3 spells CAISEGRVSHEQYF. CDR3 in DNA: TGTGCCATCAGTGAGGGTAGGGTTTCCCACGAGCAGTACTTC. J is TRBJ2-7 and V is TRBV10-3, with D hard to call. CDR1 ENHRY and CDR2 SYGVKD come from the germline V gene. The CDR3 runs to 14 residues. Trimming took 2 bases from V and 5 from J, leaving 13 bases between them.